This T cell receptor beta chain came from a study of vaccination effects on CD4 cells after COVID-19. Whole-study context: The patients, a few convalescent individuals, were sampled early and late after vaccination. Study results and limitations: Clones of infection and vaccine origin contracted markedly late after vaccination.

The method was immunoSEQ multiplex PCR; TCRdb's version includes in-frame clones alone and lacks a portion of them. The sample has about 34,000 clones, approximately 77% seen once. Concerning this clone itself: Its antigen remains unknown.

After more than 8 days in culture, the CD4+ T cells were isolated. Convalescent patients had PCR-confirmed SARS-CoV-2 infection between March and December 2020. Either the mRNA-1273 or the BNT162b2 vaccine was given to participants as two doses. Trimming removed 5 bases at V and 10 bases at J, with 20 bases between. In germline, CDR1 is SGHTA, CDR2 FQGNSA. This CDR3 contains 15 residues. The genes are TRBV7-2 and TRBJ2-2; TRBD1 or TRBD2 may be the D gene (5 bases each). Material: CD4+ T cells from PBMCs cultured without peptide, obtained after COVID-19 vaccination. This TCR was sampled from a human donor who had a prior SARS-CoV-2 infection. The CDR3, as DNA: TGTGCCAGCAGCATCGGCGCGGGCAGGGTGGAGGAGCTGTTTTTT. Protein: CASSIGAGRVEELFF. Full variable domain (missing parts from reference TRBV7-2 and TRBJ2-2): GAGVSQSPSNKVTEKGKDVELRCDPISGHTALYWYRQSLGQGLEFLIYFQGNSAPDKSGLPSDRFSAERTGGSVSTLTIQRTQQEDSAVYLCASSIGAGRVEELFFGEGSRLTVL.